A selection of T cell receptor beta chains follows, all from one sample in a study of cytomegalovirus exposure and HLA in healthy donors. Only in-frame clones appear in the TCRdb table, and some are missing; sequencing was by immunoSEQ multiplex PCR. In the table there are 140,000 to 150,000 clones, approximately 70% of which are singletons. Source material: PBMCs. These receptors all stem from a woman aged 55-69 years in good health and CMV-seropositive. Each CDR3 is given with its conserved first and last residue. The order of the fields is CDR3 protein, CDR3 length, clone size, V gene. Clone size is shown for a subset of rows, as once, few, many or a class of expanded clone.

cdr3_aa: CASSEQVYTEAFF
cdr3_length: 13
clone_size: NA
v_call: TRBV9

cdr3_aa: CASSSTSGVFDNEQFF
cdr3_length: 16
clone_size: few
v_call: TRBV5-1

cdr3_aa: CASRGIGYTF
cdr3_length: 10
clone_size: NA
v_call: TRBV28

cdr3_aa: CASSYDRGHGANVLTF
cdr3_length: 16
clone_size: few
v_call: TRBV13

cdr3_aa: CASTGRGNTEAFF
cdr3_length: 13
clone_size: once
v_call: TRBV28

cdr3_aa: CASSRLWRDGNEQFF
cdr3_length: 15
clone_size: NA
v_call: TRBV5-1

cdr3_aa: CASSSRLAGVYNEQFF
cdr3_length: 16
clone_size: few
v_call: TRBV18

cdr3_aa: CASSSSAGGNTGELFF
cdr3_length: 16
clone_size: NA
v_call: TRBV5-4

cdr3_aa: CASSTRGGYTF
cdr3_length: 11
clone_size: many
v_call: TRBV6-5

cdr3_aa: CASSWISQGQETQYF
cdr3_length: 15
clone_size: NA
v_call: TRBV7-9

cdr3_aa: CASSLTGPGELFF
cdr3_length: 13
clone_size: NA
v_call: TRBV5-1

cdr3_aa: CASSLIFLGGEPYSNQPQHF
cdr3_length: 20
clone_size: NA
v_call: TRBV5-1

cdr3_aa: CASSLTPGQQYEQYF
cdr3_length: 15
clone_size: NA
v_call: TRBV5-1

cdr3_aa: CASSWSGSPGELFF
cdr3_length: 14
clone_size: NA
v_call: TRBV5-1

cdr3_aa: CSVDKTGAGELFF
cdr3_length: 13
clone_size: NA
v_call: TRBV29-1

cdr3_aa: CASSPRGVNTEAFF
cdr3_length: 14
clone_size: NA
v_call: TRBV7-9

cdr3_aa: CASSVDARETQYF
cdr3_length: 13
clone_size: NA
v_call: TRBV9

cdr3_aa: CASSPGARLGGEQYF
cdr3_length: 15
clone_size: NA
v_call: TRBV5-4

cdr3_aa: CASSPGTPEKLFF
cdr3_length: 13
clone_size: NA
v_call: TRBV6-5

cdr3_aa: CASSSGTANTEAFF
cdr3_length: 14
clone_size: NA
v_call: TRBV28

cdr3_aa: CASRAGPSNTEAFF
cdr3_length: 14
clone_size: few
v_call: TRBV28

cdr3_aa: CASSPNPGTSGASSYEQYF
cdr3_length: 19
clone_size: NA
v_call: TRBV14

cdr3_aa: CSVMVLRSNEKLFF
cdr3_length: 14
clone_size: few
v_call: TRBV29-1

cdr3_aa: CASTLGVHEGYTF
cdr3_length: 13
clone_size: NA
v_call: TRBV28

cdr3_aa: CASSYSSWTEQFF
cdr3_length: 13
clone_size: few
v_call: TRBV6-5

cdr3_aa: CASSPVGDGMETQYF
cdr3_length: 15
clone_size: NA
v_call: TRBV5-1

cdr3_aa: CASSQDASGLQYF
cdr3_length: 13
clone_size: NA
v_call: TRBV4-2

cdr3_aa: CAWSRLQGGYTF
cdr3_length: 12
clone_size: few
v_call: TRBV30

cdr3_aa: CASSRGLAALQETQYF
cdr3_length: 16
clone_size: NA
v_call: TRBV4-1

cdr3_aa: CASSGTGYEKLFF
cdr3_length: 13
clone_size: NA
v_call: TRBV6-1

cdr3_aa: CAFRRRFNYGYTF
cdr3_length: 13
clone_size: few
v_call: TRBV30

cdr3_aa: CASKTGGQETQYF
cdr3_length: 13
clone_size: NA
v_call: TRBV2

cdr3_aa: CASSTSGETQYF
cdr3_length: 12
clone_size: NA
v_call: TRBV5-1

cdr3_aa: CSVRTGGVPTDTQYF
cdr3_length: 15
clone_size: once
v_call: TRBV29-1

cdr3_aa: CASSLTSASYEQYF
cdr3_length: 14
clone_size: few
v_call: TRBV11-3

cdr3_aa: CASSPGGPNTEAFF
cdr3_length: 14
clone_size: NA
v_call: TRBV11-3

cdr3_aa: CASSLDSNTEAFF
cdr3_length: 13
clone_size: NA
v_call: TRBV2

cdr3_aa: CASSEIGQGARTEAFF
cdr3_length: 16
clone_size: few
v_call: TRBV6-1

cdr3_aa: CASKTGDYGYTF
cdr3_length: 12
clone_size: few
v_call: TRBV28

cdr3_aa: CASTSAGTANTEAFF
cdr3_length: 15
clone_size: NA
v_call: TRBV28

cdr3_aa: CASSFRLAGGNEQFF
cdr3_length: 15
clone_size: NA
v_call: TRBV5-4

cdr3_aa: CASSYSLGANYGYTF
cdr3_length: 15
clone_size: NA
v_call: TRBV6-5

cdr3_aa: CASSPRVPRTSGFAYEQYF
cdr3_length: 19
clone_size: NA
v_call: TRBV27

cdr3_aa: CASSSLGTGLDLGYTF
cdr3_length: 16
clone_size: few
v_call: TRBV7-9

cdr3_aa: CASSLTRGRGRETQYF
cdr3_length: 16
clone_size: few
v_call: TRBV11-1

cdr3_aa: CASSLVPSASGYTDTQYF
cdr3_length: 18
clone_size: NA
v_call: TRBV28

cdr3_aa: CASSPGTGGASLGYTF
cdr3_length: 16
clone_size: NA
v_call: TRBV5-6

cdr3_aa: CASSLETVIMNTEAFF
cdr3_length: 16
clone_size: few
v_call: TRBV5-1

cdr3_aa: CASSMRCADTQYF
cdr3_length: 13
clone_size: NA
v_call: TRBV21-1

cdr3_aa: CASSLAGGSYEQYF
cdr3_length: 14
clone_size: NA
v_call: TRBV5-1

cdr3_aa: CASSFTGGNSPLHF
cdr3_length: 14
clone_size: few
v_call: TRBV5-4

cdr3_aa: CASSLRQGSDNEQFF
cdr3_length: 15
clone_size: NA
v_call: TRBV18

cdr3_aa: CAISEIAGNKNIQYF
cdr3_length: 15
clone_size: NA
v_call: TRBV10-3

cdr3_aa: CAISDQAETQYF
cdr3_length: 12
clone_size: NA
v_call: TRBV10-3

cdr3_aa: CASSLGSYNEQFF
cdr3_length: 13
clone_size: NA
v_call: TRBV5-1